These 27 T cell receptor beta chains were all obtained from the same sample, sequenced in a study of cytomegalovirus exposure and HLA in healthy donors. Use of 60 Vbeta and 13 Jbeta primers characterized the PCR. Measured with immunoSEQ multiplex PCR; TCRdb has only the in-frame clones, and not every one. The sample contains 120,000 or so clones, 60% to 85% of which appear only once. Sequencing was carried out using PBMCs. These receptors all stem from a young man in good health and CMV-seronegative.

The V call is TRBV4-1, the J call TRBJ1-1, with D perhaps matching TRBD1 (5 bases). The CDR3 has 13 amino acids. Germline V gene lookup returns CDR1 MGHRA and CDR2 YSYEKL. Trimming shortened V by 4 bases and J by 7 bases, and 13 bases separated the two germline ends. The CDR3 nucleotides read TGCGCCAGCAGCCCGAGGACGGGGGTTGAAGCTTTCTTT. Amino acid sequence: CASSPRTGVEAFF.

The chain employs TRBV19 and TRBJ2-2; D might be TRBD2 (5 bases). V lost 1 base, J lost 6 bases, and 9 bases lay in between. CDR1 LNHDA and CDR2 SQIVND come from the germline V gene (reference sequence). The CDR3 contains 14 residues. The CDR3 spells CASSIGPRAGELFF. CDR3 DNA sequence: TGTGCCAGTAGTATAGGGCCGAGGGCCGGGGAGCTGTTTTTT.

The chain uses TRBV5-8 and TRBJ1-4, with D possibly being TRBD1 (6 bases). CDR3 length: 15 residues. Germline CDR1 SGHTS, CDR2 YDEGEE. V shed 4 bases and J shed 8 bases, with 18 bases lying between them. Here the CDR3 DNA reads TGTGCCAGCAGCGGATTACAGGGTCAGGGCGAAAAACTGTTTTTT. Translation: CASSGLQGQGEKLFF. Full variable domain (remainder filled in from reference TRBV5-8 and TRBJ1-4): EAGVTQSPTHLIKTRGQQATLRCSPISGHTSVYWYQQALGLGLQFLLWYDEGEERNRGNFPPRFSGRQFPNYSSELNVNALELEDSALYLCASSGLQGQGEKLFFGSGTQLSVL.

This rearrangement joins TRBV27 to TRBJ2-5; 8 bases are shared with TRBD1. Germline values: CDR1 MNHEY, CDR2 SMNVEV (reference sequence). With 6 bases clipped from V and 1 base from J, the junction kept 7 bases outside the gene matches. This CDR3 contains 15 residues. The CDR3 DNA sequence: TGTGCCAGCAGAGGTACAGGGGGTGTCCAAGAGACCCAGTACTTC. It encodes CASRGTGGVQETQYF.

The chain employs TRBV18 and TRBJ2-5; D is perhaps TRBD1 (5 bases). Germline CDR1 reads KGHSH; CDR2 reads LQKENI. Between the trimmed V and J ends, which lost 1 base and 5 bases, there was a span of 8 bases. This CDR3 is built from 13 residues. The CDR3 sequence is CASSPRGRETQYF. In DNA, the CDR3 is TGTGCCAGCTCACCACGGGGCCGGGAGACCCAGTACTTC.

The V and J genes are TRBV6-1 and TRBJ1-2; the D is unclear. This CDR3 has 15 amino acids. Germline loops: CDR1 MNHNS, CDR2 SASEGT. The ends were cut back, 7 bases at V and 0 bases at J, with 15 bases in the middle. The CDR3, as DNA: TGTGCCAGCACTGTCGGCGGGAACGCTAACTATGGCTACACCTTC. It yields the protein CASTVGGNANYGYTF.

The chain links TRBV27 to TRBJ2-1, with 10 bases lining up with TRBD2. This CDR3 region has 16 residues. V was pared by 0 bases and J by 10 bases, with 9 bases of the junction left unmatched. Germline CDR1 and CDR2: MNHEY and SMNVEV (reference sequence). The CDR3 nucleotides read TGTGCCAGCAGTTTATCGGTGGCTAGCGGGAGTCAGGAGCAGTTCTTC. This translates into CASSLSVASGSQEQFF.

This clone was counted a few times. The rearrangement links TRBV4-3 to TRBJ1-1; the D gene is possibly TRBD1 (6 bases). The CDR3 loop spans 16 amino acids. V was shortened by 0 bases and J by 4 bases, with 15 bases between the two germline ends. Germline CDR1 is LGHNA and CDR2 is YSLEER. The CDR3 region is CASSQDRSRGGTEAFF. CDR3 bases: TGCGCCAGCAGCCAAGATAGGAGCCGAGGGGGCACTGAAGCTTTCTTT.

This sequence joins TRBV7-9 and TRBJ2-1; D call uncertain. This CDR3 is 14 amino acids long. Deletions cut 1 base from V and 5 bases from J, with 9 bases between. Germline CDR1 and CDR2: SEHNR and FQNEAQ (reference sequence). CDR3 residues: CASSLGGRNNEQFF. The CDR3 coding sequence is TGTGCCAGCAGCTTAGGAGGCCGAAACAATGAGCAGTTCTTC.

This CDR3 reads CAWSAASGETQYF. In nucleotides, the CDR3 is TGTGCCTGGAGTGCGGCTAGTGGAGAGACCCAGTACTTC. The chain joins TRBV30 to TRBJ2-5; D not certain. The germline CDR1 and CDR2 sequences are GTSNPN and SVGIG (reference sequence). The CDR3 spans 13 residues. V was trimmed by 1 base and J by 4 bases, leaving 10 bases between them. Drawing the rest from reference TRBV30 and TRBJ2-5, the complete variable domain is SQTIHQWPATLVQPVGSPLSLECTVEGTSNPNLYWYRQAAGRGLQLLFYSVGIGQISSEVPQNLSASRPQDRQFILSSKKLLLSDSGFYLCAWSAASGETQYFGPGTRLLVL.

The chain uses TRBV4-1 and TRBJ2-7, with D perhaps TRBD1 (6 bases). Per germline, CDR1 MGHRA and CDR2 YSYEKL. This CDR3 has 14 amino acids. V lost 4 bases and J lost 3, with 13 bases in between. CDR3 sequence: CASSPVGQNYEQYF. The DNA for the CDR3 is TGCGCCAGCAGCCCAGTAGGACAGAACTACGAGCAGTACTTC.

This clone was counted only a few times. The chain employs TRBV5-1 and TRBJ2-3; unclear D gene. The CDR3 totals 15 residues. The germline CDR1 and CDR2 sequences are SGHRS and YFSETQ. V lost 0 bases, J lost 2 bases, and 10 bases lay in between. In nucleotides, the CDR3 is TGCGCCAGCAGCTTGGAGAATAGCATCACAGATACGCAGTATTTT. Translating gives CASSLENSITDTQYF.

The chain carries TRBV29-1 and TRBJ1-1, with TRBD1 matching 7 bases. The germline V gene has CDR1 SQVTM and CDR2 ANQGSEA. CDR3 size: 15 residues. The CDR3 region has the DNA TGCATCGTAATAAACACAGGGGCGAAGGACACTGAAGCTTTCTTT. Translating it yields CIVINTGAKDTEAFF.

The sample holds a few counts of this clone. V and J are TRBV19 and TRBJ1-2, with D unclear. In germline, CDR1 is LNHDA, CDR2 SQIVND (reference sequence). Trimming left V 4 bases short and J 3 bases short, with 9 bases between. The length of the CDR3 is 13 residues. The chain's CDR3 is CASSRRGDYGYTF. The CDR3 region has the DNA TGTGCCAGTAGTAGACGCGGGGACTATGGCTACACCTTC.

This chain connects TRBV5-1 to TRBJ2-2; TRBD2 aligns across 8 bases. The germline gives CDR1 SGHRS, CDR2 YFSETQ. V trimming: 4 bases; J trimming: 3 bases; junction bases outside the gene matches: 5. This CDR3 has 15 amino acids. DNA for the CDR3: TGCGCCAGCAGCACGGGGGGGCGCGACACCGGGGAGCTGTTTTTT. It is translated as CASSTGGRDTGELFF.

V is TRBV28 and J is TRBJ1-4, with D hard to call. CDR3 length equals 15 residues. The V gene lost 3 bases and the J gene lost 0 bases, with 8 bases spanning the gap. Per germline, CDR1 MDHEN and CDR2 SYDVKM. The DNA of the CDR3 is TGTGCCAGCAGTTTGCCCAGGACAACTAATGAAAAACTGTTTTTT. The encoded protein is CASSLPRTTNEKLFF.

CDR3 in DNA: TGTGCCAGTCCATCCAGTAGCGCGACTTCTAATGAGCAGTTCTTC. Protein sequence: CASPSSSATSNEQFF. The chain employs TRBV27 and TRBJ2-1; a possible D gene is TRBD2 (5 bases). V was cut by 9 bases and J by 7 bases, with 22 bases left in between. From germline, CDR1 is MNHEY and CDR2 SMNVEV (reference sequence). The CDR3 has 15 amino acids.

The chain is built from TRBV28 and TRBJ1-2; weak D call: TRBD1 (5 bases). The germline V and J ends were trimmed by 7 bases and 4 bases, with 16 bases remaining between them. The CDR3 is 14 residues long. Germline values: CDR1 MDHEN, CDR2 SYDVKM. CDR3 nucleotide sequence: TGTGCCAGCACCCCAGCAGGGTATGGCTATGGCTACACCTTC. Its protein product is CASTPAGYGYGYTF.

The CDR3 nucleotides read TGTGCCAGCAGCTTGTTAAAATTCAGGGGGGATGAAGAGCAGTACTTC. Its protein product is CASSLLKFRGDEEQYF. This chain connects TRBV5-4 to TRBJ2-7; D may be TRBD1 (7 bases). V lost 1 base and J lost 7, with 21 bases in between. Germline CDR1 is SGHNT and CDR2 is YYREEE (reference sequence). This CDR3 comprises 16 residues.

V usage is TRBV4-1 and J usage is TRBJ2-6; TRBD1 matches 8 bases. In germline, CDR1 is MGHRA, CDR2 YSYEKL. CDR3 length: 18 amino acids. After removal of 3 bases from V and 2 bases from J, the junction contained 9 bases not matched to a gene. CDR3 DNA: TGCGCCAGCAGCCAGGACGACAGGGGAGTCGCTGGGGCCAACGTCCTGACTTTC. This translates into CASSQDDRGVAGANVLTF.

This clone was counted once. This sequence joins TRBV9 and TRBJ1-2; D is unclear. This CDR3 contains 14 residues. Germline V CDR1 and CDR2: SGDLS, YYNGEE. Deletions cut 3 bases from V and 4 bases from J, with 13 bases between. The CDR3 coding sequence is TGTGCCAGCAGCGCTCGTGAGGGATCCTATGGCTACACCTTC. Its protein is CASSAREGSYGYTF.

J is TRBJ2-1 and V is TRBV18, with TRBD2 matching 14 bases. V was clipped by 7 bases and J by 7 bases; unmatched bases: 3. Germline CDR1 reads KGHSH; CDR2 reads LQKENI. The CDR3 is 14 amino acids. The CDR3 protein is CASYRTSGGNEQFF. DNA of the CDR3: TGTGCCAGCTACCGGACTAGCGGGGGGAATGAGCAGTTCTTC.

The chain employs TRBV11-2 and TRBJ1-1; D call uncertain. The germline V gene encodes CDR1 SGHAT and CDR2 FQNNGV. Deletions cut 4 bases from V and 6 bases from J, with 6 bases between. The CDR3 has 11 residues. CDR3 region: CASSSGSEAFF. CDR3 DNA: TGTGCCAGCAGCTCGGGGTCTGAAGCTTTCTTT.

The chain uses TRBV11-2 and TRBJ1-5; D may be TRBD1 (6 bases). Between the trimmed V and J ends, which lost 5 bases and 5 bases, there was a span of 13 bases. CDR1 SGHAT and CDR2 FQNNGV come from the germline V gene. This CDR3 spans 14 amino acids. CDR3 in amino acids: CASSIGGEYQPQHF. CDR3 in DNA: TGTGCCAGCAGCATAGGGGGGGAGTATCAGCCCCAGCATTTT.

This chain joins TRBV7-9 and TRBJ2-3; the D is unclear. The germline gives CDR1 SEHNR, CDR2 FQNEAQ (reference sequence). Trimming removed 0 bases at V and 1 base at J, with 11 bases between. The CDR3 is 16 residues long. CDR3 loop: CASSLAEQLGTDTQYF. The DNA of the CDR3 is TGTGCCAGCAGCTTAGCGGAACAGCTGGGCACAGATACGCAGTATTTT.

The DNA of the CDR3 is TGTGCCAGCAGTGAAGGACCGCGGGGGCGAGAGACCCAGTACTTC. It encodes CASSEGPRGRETQYF. V usage is TRBV6-1 and J usage is TRBJ2-5, with a tentative D call TRBD2 (7 bases). This CDR3 region has 15 residues. Germline CDR1 is MNHNS and CDR2 is SASEGT. V was trimmed by 1 base and J by 4 bases, leaving 13 bases between them.

This chain joins TRBV30 and TRBJ1-1; D is possibly TRBD1 (6 bases). CDR1 is GTSNPN, CDR2 SVGIG, per germline (reference sequence). V was clipped by 0 bases and J by 1 base, with 12 bases between them. CDR3 size: 15 residues. CDR3 sequence: CAWSVQGRTNTEAFF. As DNA, the CDR3 is TGTGCCTGGAGTGTACAGGGCAGAACGAACACTGAAGCTTTCTTT. Looking up the rest from reference TRBV30 and TRBJ1-1 gives the full variable domain: SQTIHQWPATLVQPVGSPLSLECTVEGTSNPNLYWYRQAAGRGLQLLFYSVGIGQISSEVPQNLSASRPQDRQFILSSKKLLLSDSGFYLCAWSVQGRTNTEAFFGQGTRLTVV.